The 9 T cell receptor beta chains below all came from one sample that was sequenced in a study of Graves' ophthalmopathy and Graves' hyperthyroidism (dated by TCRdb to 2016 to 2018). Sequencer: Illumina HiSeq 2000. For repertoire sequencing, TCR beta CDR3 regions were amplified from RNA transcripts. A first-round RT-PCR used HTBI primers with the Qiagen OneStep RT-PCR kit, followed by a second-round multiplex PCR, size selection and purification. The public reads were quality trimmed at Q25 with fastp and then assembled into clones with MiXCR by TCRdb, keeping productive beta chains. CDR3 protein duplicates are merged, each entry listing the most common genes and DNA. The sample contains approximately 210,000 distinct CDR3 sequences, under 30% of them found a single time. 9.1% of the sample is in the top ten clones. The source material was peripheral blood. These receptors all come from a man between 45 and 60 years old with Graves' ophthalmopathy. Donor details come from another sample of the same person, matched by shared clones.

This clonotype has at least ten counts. The CDR3 bases are TGTGCCTGGAGTGTACTTACAGGGGTCGACACTGAAGCTTTCTTT. Protein product: CAWSVLTGVDTEAFF. The V and J genes are TRBV30 and TRBJ1-1; 7 bases are shared with TRBD1. The V gene end was trimmed by 0 bases and the J gene end by 3 bases; junction bases not matched to a gene: 7. CDR1 GTSNPN and CDR2 SVGIG come from the germline V gene (reference sequence). The CDR3 is 15 residues long.

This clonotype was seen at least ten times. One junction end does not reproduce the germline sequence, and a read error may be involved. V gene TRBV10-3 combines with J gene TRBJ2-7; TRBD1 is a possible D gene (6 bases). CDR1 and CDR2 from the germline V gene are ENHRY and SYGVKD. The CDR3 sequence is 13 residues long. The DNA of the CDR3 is TGTGCCATCAGTCAAGACAGGCTTAAAAGAGTTTTATTC. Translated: CAISQDRLKRVLF.

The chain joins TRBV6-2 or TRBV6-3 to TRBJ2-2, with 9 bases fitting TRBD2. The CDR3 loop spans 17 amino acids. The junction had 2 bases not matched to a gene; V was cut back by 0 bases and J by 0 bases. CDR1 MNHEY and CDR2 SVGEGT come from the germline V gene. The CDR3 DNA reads TGTGCCAGCAGTTACTCGCGACTAGCGGCGAACACCGGGGAGCTGTTTTTT. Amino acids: CASSYSRLAANTGELFF.

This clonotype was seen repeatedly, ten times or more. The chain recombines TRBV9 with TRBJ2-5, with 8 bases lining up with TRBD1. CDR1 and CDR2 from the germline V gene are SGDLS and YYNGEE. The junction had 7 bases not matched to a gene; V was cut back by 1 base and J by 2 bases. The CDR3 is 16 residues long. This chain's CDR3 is CASSVLPGTGQETQYF. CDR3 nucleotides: TGTGCCAGCAGCGTATTACCCGGGACAGGACAAGAGACCCAGTACTTC.

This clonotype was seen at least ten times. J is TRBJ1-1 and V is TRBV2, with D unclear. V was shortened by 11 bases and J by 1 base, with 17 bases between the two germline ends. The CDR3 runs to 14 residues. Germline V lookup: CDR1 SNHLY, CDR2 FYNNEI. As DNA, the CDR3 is TGTGCCCCCCATAGTCCTTCAGGGAACACTGAAGCTTTCTTT. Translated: CAPHSPSGNTEAFF.

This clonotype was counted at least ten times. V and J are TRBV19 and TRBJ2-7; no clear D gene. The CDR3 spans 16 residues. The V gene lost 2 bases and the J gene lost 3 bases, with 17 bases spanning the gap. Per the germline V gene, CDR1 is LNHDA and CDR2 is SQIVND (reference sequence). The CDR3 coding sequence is TGTGCCAGTAGTATAAGTCGCCGGTCGAGTGGCTACGAGCAGTACTTC. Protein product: CASSISRRSSGYEQYF.

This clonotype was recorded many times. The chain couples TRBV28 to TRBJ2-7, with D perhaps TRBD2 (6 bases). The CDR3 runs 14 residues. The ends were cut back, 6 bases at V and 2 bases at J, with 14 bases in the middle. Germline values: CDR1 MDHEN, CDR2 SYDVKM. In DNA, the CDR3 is TGTGCCAGCAGCCCCCGGGAGTCCACCTACGAGCAGTACTTC. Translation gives CASSPRESTYEQYF.

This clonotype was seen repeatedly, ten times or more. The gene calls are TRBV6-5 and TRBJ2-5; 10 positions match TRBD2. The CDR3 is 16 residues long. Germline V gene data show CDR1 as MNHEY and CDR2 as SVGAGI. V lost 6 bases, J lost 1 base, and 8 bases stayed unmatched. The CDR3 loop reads CASSPGLAALQETQYF. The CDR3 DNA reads TGTGCCAGCAGCCCCGGACTAGCGGCTCTCCAAGAGACCCAGTACTTC.

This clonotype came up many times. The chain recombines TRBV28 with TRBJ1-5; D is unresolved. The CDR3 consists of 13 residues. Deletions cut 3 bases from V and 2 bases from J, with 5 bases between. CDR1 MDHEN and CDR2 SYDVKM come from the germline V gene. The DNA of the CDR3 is TGTGCCAGCAGTTTTCTACGCAATCAGCCCCAGCATTTT. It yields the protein CASSFLRNQPQHF.